A single sample is the source of the 27 T cell receptor beta chains below, sequenced in a study of blood T cell repertoires in COVID-19. Assay: immunoSEQ multiplex PCR; the TCRdb copy retains only in-frame clones and omits some. There are fewer than 700,000 clones in the sample; roughly 89% occur only once, and less than 9.5% lies in the top ten. Material: peripheral blood. The origin of the receptors is a woman between 45 and 65 years old with COVID-19, enrolled during active disease.

The chain employs TRBV19 and TRBJ1-2; weak D call: TRBD1 (5 bases). V was pared by 4 bases and J by 7 bases, with 13 bases between. Germline assignment: CDR1 LNHDA and CDR2 SQIVND (reference sequence). This CDR3 is built from 13 residues. The CDR3: CASSSRGISGYTF. CDR3 sequence (DNA): TGTGCCAGTAGTAGCCGGGGGATCTCTGGCTACACCTTC.

V is TRBV6-5 and J is TRBJ1-1; 8 bases are a match to TRBD1. In germline, CDR1 is MNHEY, CDR2 SVGAGI. V gave up 11 bases and J gave up 9 bases; unmatched junction bases: 5. The CDR3 extends over 10 amino acids. The CDR3 protein is CASGTGKAFF. The CDR3 DNA reads as TGTGCCTCGGGGACAGGCAAAGCTTTCTTT.

The J gene is TRBJ2-7, the V gene TRBV11-2, with D perhaps TRBD2 (5 bases). CDR3 size: 14 residues. Trimming removed 5 bases from V and 5 bases from J, with 16 bases in between. Germline V gives CDR1 SGHAT, CDR2 FQNNGV. The CDR3 region has the DNA TGTGCCAGCAGCCAACTCACTAGTCACCACGAGCAGTACTTC. Encoded protein: CASSQLTSHHEQYF.

The CDR3 here is CASSLGGQYTGELFF. Written as DNA, the CDR3 is TGTGCCAGCAGCTTGGGGGGACAATACACCGGGGAGCTGTTTTTT. This sequence joins TRBV5-4 and TRBJ2-2, with D perhaps matching TRBD1 (6 bases). In germline, CDR1 is SGHNT, CDR2 YYREEE (reference sequence). The V and J ends lost 0 bases and 3 bases respectively, with 9 bases between them. The CDR3 has 15 residues.

This clone has more than one count but fewer than ten. V usage is TRBV3-1 (or the pseudogene TRBV3-2) and J usage is TRBJ1-1; D call uncertain. CDR3 length: 12 residues. Looked up from germline, CDR1 is LGHDT and CDR2 is YNNKEL (reference sequence). V was shortened by 7 bases and J by 5 bases, with 11 bases between the two germline ends. CDR3 sequence: CASNKGETEAFF. The CDR3 DNA reads TGTGCCAGCAACAAGGGAGAGACTGAAGCTTTCTTT.

In this sample, this clone turned up once. The rearrangement uses TRBV2 and TRBJ2-1; tentative D call: TRBD1 (5 bases). From germline, CDR1 is SNHLY and CDR2 FYNNEI. V was clipped by 1 base and J by 5 bases, with 15 bases between them. The CDR3 is made up of 16 amino acids. This CDR3 is CASSEDGQTFNNEQFF. The CDR3 DNA is TGTGCCAGCAGTGAAGACGGACAAACGTTCAACAATGAGCAGTTCTTC. The full variable domain, in which reference TRBV2 and TRBJ2-1 provide the parts outside the CDR3, is EPEVTQTPSHQVTQMGQEVILRCVPISNHLYFYWYRQILGQKVEFLVSFYNNEISEKSEIFDDQFSVERPDGSNFTLKIRSTKLEDSAMYFCASSEDGQTFNNEQFFGPGTRLTVL.

This clone was counted a single time. The J gene is TRBJ1-2, the V gene TRBV19; unclear D gene. CDR1 and CDR2 from the germline V gene are LNHDA and SQIVND (reference sequence). V was shortened by 10 bases and J by 4 bases, with 16 bases between the two germline ends. The CDR3 has 13 amino acids. CDR3 in DNA: TGTGCCACGAGCCGGGGAGTCTTCTATGGCTACACCTTC. This codes for CATSRGVFYGYTF.

V is TRBV28 and J is TRBJ2-4; TRBD1 agrees at 9 bases. The CDR3 loop spans 15 amino acids. Germline assignment: CDR1 MDHEN and CDR2 SYDVKM. V trimming: 5 bases; J trimming: 10 bases; junction bases outside the gene matches: 12. CDR3 in amino acids: CASSPRGQGSEIQYF. CDR3 nucleotide sequence: TGTGCCAGCAGTCCCCGGGGACAGGGTTCGGAAATTCAGTACTTC.

For this clone: This specimen includes other DNA sequences encoding the same CDR3. The V and J genes are TRBV6-5 and TRBJ2-1; D is perhaps TRBD1 (6 bases). Germline CDR1 and CDR2: MNHEY and SVGAGI. The V gene lost 2 bases and the J gene lost 6 bases, with 8 bases spanning the gap. This CDR3 has 13 amino acids. The CDR3, as DNA: TGTGCCAGCAGTTACGGACAGACCAATGAGCAGTTCTTC. Translated, it gives CASSYGQTNEQFF.

As regards this clone: A much larger clone differs by one base, so this may be a read error. V is TRBV5-5 and J is TRBJ2-3; 9 bases align to TRBD2. The V gene end was trimmed by 3 bases and the J gene end by 1 base; junction bases not matched to a gene: 0. CDR3 length: 14 residues. The germline V gene encodes CDR1 SGHKS and CDR2 YYEKEE (reference sequence). The CDR3 is CASSWTSGTDTQYF. CDR3 DNA: TGTGCCAGCAGCTGGACTAGCGGCACAGATACGCAGTATTTT. Filled out from reference TRBV5-5 and TRBJ2-3, the complete variable domain reads DAGVTQSPTHLIKTRGQQVTLRCSPISGHKSVSWYQQVLGQGPQFIFQYYEKEERGRGNFPDRFSARQFPNYSSELNVNALLLGDSALYLCASSWTSGTDTQYFGPGTRLTVL.

The genes are TRBV6-1 and TRBJ1-2; D unclear. CDR1 is MNHNS, CDR2 SASEGT, per germline. There are 15 residues in the CDR3. The V end was cut by 2 bases, the J end by 1 base, with 11 bases between. The DNA of the CDR3 is TGTGCCAGCAGTGAACCATTCGGGGTTAACTATGGCTACACCTTC. This codes for CASSEPFGVNYGYTF.

The count of this clone is one. Here the CDR3 reads CASSYFNREGEAFF. CDR3 in DNA: TGTGCCAGCAGTTACTTCAACAGGGAGGGTGAAGCTTTCTTT. The chain couples TRBV6-5 to TRBJ1-1, with a tentative D call TRBD1 (6 bases). The germline gives CDR1 MNHEY, CDR2 SVGAGI. The CDR3 runs 14 residues. The ends were cut back, 1 base at V and 7 bases at J, with 13 bases in the middle.

The CDR3 coding sequence is TGTGCCAGCAGTCGACCGGGACAGCTTGTCTCTGGGGCCAACGTCCTGACTTTC. Protein sequence: CASSRPGQLVSGANVLTF. The V and J genes are TRBV28 and TRBJ2-6; 7 positions agree with TRBD1. Trimming removed 5 bases from V and 0 bases from J; junction bases left unmatched: 10. Germline assignment: CDR1 MDHEN and CDR2 SYDVKM. The CDR3 extends over 18 amino acids.

The chain has TRBV9 and TRBJ2-1, with D possibly being TRBD2 (5 bases). CDR3 length: 14 residues. V dropped 5 bases and J dropped 2 bases, with 11 bases sitting between them. Germline assignment: CDR1 SGDLS and CDR2 YYNGEE. The CDR3 loop reads CASSRSGAYNEQFF. CDR3 DNA sequence: TGTGCCAGCAGTAGGTCCGGGGCCTACAATGAGCAGTTCTTC.

This sequence joins TRBV11-2 and TRBJ1-2, with 7 bases lining up with TRBD1. The CDR3 runs to 17 residues. Unmatched junction bases numbered 17, after V lost 4 bases and J lost 6 bases. CDR1 and CDR2 from the germline V gene are SGHAT and FQNNGV. CDR3 sequence: CASSWSRGTLGTDGYTF. CDR3 sequence (DNA): TGTGCCAGCAGCTGGAGTAGAGGGACTCTAGGGACAGATGGCTACACCTTC.

In this sample, this clone turned up once. This chain connects TRBV6-5 to TRBJ1-2; the D gene is possibly TRBD1 (5 bases). The length of the CDR3 is 14 residues. Germline CDR1 MNHEY, CDR2 SVGAGI. V lost 6 bases, J lost 1 base, and 12 bases lay in between. The CDR3 nucleotides are TGTGCCAGCAGGTCAAAGGGGTTTAACTATGGCTACACCTTC. Protein product: CASRSKGFNYGYTF.

The rearrangement links TRBV7-9 to TRBJ2-3; 9 nucleotides line up with TRBD1. Unmatched junction bases numbered 16, after V lost 5 bases and J lost 4 bases. This CDR3 region has 18 residues. Per the germline V gene, CDR1 is SEHNR and CDR2 is FQNEAQ (reference sequence). The CDR3 region is CASSPRPRGQGSPDTQYF. The CDR3 nucleotides read TGTGCCAGCAGCCCAAGGCCTCGGGGACAGGGTAGCCCAGATACGCAGTATTTT.

The chain has TRBV6-1 and TRBJ1-5; TRBD1 agrees at 7 bases. The germline gives CDR1 MNHNS, CDR2 SASEGT. The V segment lost 3 bases and the J segment 1 base; nucleotides outside the gene matches: 6. CDR3 size: 16 residues. CDR3 sequence (DNA): TGTGCCAGCAGTGACCCTGACAGGGTCAGCAATCAGCCCCAGCATTTT. This sequence encodes CASSDPDRVSNQPQHF.

The CDR3 region has the DNA TGTGCTAGTGGTTTGGTACTAGCGGGGGGGCCGATCCTTCCGGATACGCAGTATTTT. This gives the protein CASGLVLAGGPILPDTQYF. The rearrangement links TRBV12-5 to TRBJ2-3, with 13 bases identical to TRBD2. Germline assignment: CDR1 LGHNT and CDR2 FRNRAP. The CDR3 has 19 amino acids. J gave up 6 bases and V 0 bases, and 12 bases lay outside the gene matches.

This chain connects TRBV27 to TRBJ2-7; 10 bases line up with TRBD2. CDR1 is MNHEY, CDR2 SMNVEV, per germline (reference sequence). The CDR3 length is 14 residues. V shed 1 base and J 6 bases; nucleotides not matched to a gene: 3. In DNA form, the CDR3 reads TGTGCCAGCAGTTTATTCAGCGGGGGGGGCGAGCAGTACTTC. It yields the protein CASSLFSGGGEQYF.

In regard to this clone: Other DNA sequences in this sample translate to the same CDR3. The rearrangement links TRBV12-3 or TRBV12-4 to TRBJ2-5; D unresolved. V lost 3 bases to trimming and J lost 5 bases, with 4 bases between them. The CDR3 spans 11 residues. CDR3 sequence reads: CASSFGETQYF. The CDR3 region has the DNA TGTGCCAGCAGTTTTGGCGAGACCCAGTACTTC.

CDR3 in amino acids: CASSLLTREDTQYF. The CDR3 region has the DNA TGCGCCAGCAGCTTGCTAACGAGGGAAGATACGCAGTATTTT. The chain couples TRBV5-1 to TRBJ2-3, with D tentatively TRBD2 (5 bases). Trimming took off 1 base at V and 5 bases at J, with 11 bases between the two ends. This CDR3 spans 14 amino acids. The V gene's germline CDR1 is SGHRS and CDR2 YFSETQ. The whole variable domain, filled in from reference TRBV5-1 and TRBJ2-3, reads KAGVTQTPRYLIKTRGQQVTLSCSPISGHRSVSWYQQTPGQGLQFLFEYFSETQRNKGNFPGRFSGRQFSNSRSEMNVSTLELGDSALYLCASSLLTREDTQYFGPGTRLTVL.

J is TRBJ2-7 and V is TRBV7-2; 7 nucleotides line up with TRBD2. The V segment lost 0 bases and the J segment 0 bases; nucleotides outside the gene matches: 5. The CDR3 extends over 16 amino acids. Per germline, CDR1 SGHTA and CDR2 FQGNSA. This chain's CDR3 is CASSLARAGLSYEQYF. The CDR3 nucleotides read TGTGCCAGCAGCTTAGCGCGAGCGGGGCTCTCCTACGAGCAGTACTTC. The full variable domain, rest sourced from reference TRBV7-2 and TRBJ2-7, is GAGVSQSPSNKVTEKGKDVELRCDPISGHTALYWYRQSLGQGLEFLIYFQGNSAPDKSGLPSDRFSAERTGGSVSTLTIQRTQQEDSAVYLCASSLARAGLSYEQYFGPGTRLTVT.

The chain recombines TRBV5-4 with TRBJ2-7, with 7 bases lining up with TRBD2. Germline values: CDR1 SGHNT, CDR2 YYREEE (reference sequence). The CDR3 consists of 13 residues. With 0 bases clipped from V and 3 bases from J, the junction kept 0 bases outside the gene matches. CDR3 loop: CASSLASGYEQYF. CDR3 bases: TGTGCCAGCAGCTTGGCTAGCGGCTACGAGCAGTACTTC. Full variable domain (rest looked up from reference TRBV5-4 and TRBJ2-7): ETGVTQSPTHLIKTRGQQVTLRCSSQSGHNTVSWYQQALGQGPQFIFQYYREEENGRGNFPPRFSGLQFPNYSSELNVNALELDDSALYLCASSLASGYEQYFGPGTRLTVT.

The rearrangement uses TRBV6-4 and TRBJ1-6; 7 bases align to TRBD1. Trimming cost V 6 bases and J 13 bases; bases outside gene matches: 9. The germline V gene has CDR1 MRHNA and CDR2 SNTAGT. The CDR3 extends over 13 amino acids. DNA of the CDR3: TGTGCCAGCAGCCAATTACAGGGGTCCCCCCTCCACTTT. Translation: CASSQLQGSPLHF.

This rearrangement joins TRBV5-1 to TRBJ2-7, with 13 bases identical to TRBD2. Unmatched junction bases numbered 6, after V lost 4 bases and J lost 5 bases. The CDR3 is 15 amino acids. Germline loops: CDR1 SGHRS, CDR2 YFSETQ. The CDR3 spells CASSPRTSGGDEQYF. The CDR3 coding sequence is TGCGCCAGCAGCCCCCGGACTAGCGGGGGAGACGAGCAGTACTTC.

The J gene is TRBJ2-7, the V gene TRBV9; no reliable D call. V was clipped by 0 bases and J by 2 bases, with 12 bases between them. CDR3 length: 15 residues. Germline CDR1 SGDLS, CDR2 YYNGEE. CDR3 region: CASSVGQAIAYEQYF. The CDR3 coding sequence is TGTGCCAGCAGCGTAGGTCAGGCTATCGCCTACGAGCAGTACTTC.